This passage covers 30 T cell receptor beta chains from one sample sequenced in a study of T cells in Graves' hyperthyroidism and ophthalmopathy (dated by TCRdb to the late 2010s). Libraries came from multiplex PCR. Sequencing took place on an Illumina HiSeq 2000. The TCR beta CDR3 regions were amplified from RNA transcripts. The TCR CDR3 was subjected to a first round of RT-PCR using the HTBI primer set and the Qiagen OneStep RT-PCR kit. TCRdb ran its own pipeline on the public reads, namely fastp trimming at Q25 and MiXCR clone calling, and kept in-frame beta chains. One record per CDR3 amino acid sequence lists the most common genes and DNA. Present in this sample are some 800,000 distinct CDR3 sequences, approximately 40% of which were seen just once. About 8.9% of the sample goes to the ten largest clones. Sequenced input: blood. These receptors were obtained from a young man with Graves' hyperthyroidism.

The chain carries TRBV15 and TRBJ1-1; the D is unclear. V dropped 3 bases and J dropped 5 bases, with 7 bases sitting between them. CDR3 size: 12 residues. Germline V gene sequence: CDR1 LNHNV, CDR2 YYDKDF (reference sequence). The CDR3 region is CATSRTGTEAFF. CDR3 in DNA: TGTGCCACCAGCAGGACGGGAACTGAAGCTTTCTTT.

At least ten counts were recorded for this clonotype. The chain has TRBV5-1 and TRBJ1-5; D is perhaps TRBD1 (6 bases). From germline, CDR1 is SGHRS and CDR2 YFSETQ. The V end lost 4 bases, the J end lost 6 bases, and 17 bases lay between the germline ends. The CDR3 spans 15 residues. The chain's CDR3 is CASSLVTGGGQPQHF. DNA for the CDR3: TGCGCCAGCAGCCTGGTGACAGGCGGGGGTCAGCCCCAGCATTTT.

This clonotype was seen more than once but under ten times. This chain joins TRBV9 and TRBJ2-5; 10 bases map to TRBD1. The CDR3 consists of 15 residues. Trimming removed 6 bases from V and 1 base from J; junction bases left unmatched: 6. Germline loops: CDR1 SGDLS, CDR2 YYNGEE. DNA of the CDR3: TGTGCCAGCACCCCCCGGACAGGGGGCCAAGAGACCCAGTACTTC. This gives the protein CASTPRTGGQETQYF.

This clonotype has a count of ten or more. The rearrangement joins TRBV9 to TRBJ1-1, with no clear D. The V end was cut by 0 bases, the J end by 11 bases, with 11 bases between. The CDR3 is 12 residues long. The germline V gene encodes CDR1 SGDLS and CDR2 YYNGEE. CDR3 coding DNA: TGTGCCAGCAGCGTAGATTTTGCAATCGCTTTCTTT. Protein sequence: CASSVDFAIAFF.

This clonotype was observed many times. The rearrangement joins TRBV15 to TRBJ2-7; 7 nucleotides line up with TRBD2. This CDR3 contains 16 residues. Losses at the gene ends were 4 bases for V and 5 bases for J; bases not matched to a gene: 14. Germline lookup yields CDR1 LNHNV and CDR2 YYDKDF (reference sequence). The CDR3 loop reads CATSIGSEGGLNEQYF. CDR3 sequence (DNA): TGTGCCACCAGCATTGGGTCGGAGGGAGGGCTGAACGAGCAGTACTTC. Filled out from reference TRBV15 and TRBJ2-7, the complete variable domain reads DAMVIQNPRYQVTQFGKPVTLSCSQTLNHNVMYWYQQKSSQAPKLLFHYYDKDFNNEADTPDNFQSRRPNTSFCFLDIRSPGLGDTAMYLCATSIGSEGGLNEQYFGPGTRLTVT.

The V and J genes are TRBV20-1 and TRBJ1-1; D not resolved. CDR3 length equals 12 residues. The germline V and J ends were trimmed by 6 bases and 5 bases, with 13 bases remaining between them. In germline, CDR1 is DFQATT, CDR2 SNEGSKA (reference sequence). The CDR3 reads CSARLKETEAFF. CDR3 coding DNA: TGCAGTGCCCGGTTGAAGGAGACTGAAGCTTTCTTT.

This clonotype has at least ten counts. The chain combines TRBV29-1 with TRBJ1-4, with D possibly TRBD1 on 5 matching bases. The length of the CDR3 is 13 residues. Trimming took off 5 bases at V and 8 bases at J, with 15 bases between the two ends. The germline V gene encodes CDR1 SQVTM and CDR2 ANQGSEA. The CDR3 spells CSVNRSGREKLFF. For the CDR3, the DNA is TGCAGCGTTAACAGGTCCGGGCGGGAAAAACTGTTTTTT.

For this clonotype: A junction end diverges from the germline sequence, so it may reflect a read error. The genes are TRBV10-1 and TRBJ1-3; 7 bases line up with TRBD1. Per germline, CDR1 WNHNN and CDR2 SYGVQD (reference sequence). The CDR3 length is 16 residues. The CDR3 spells CASSGLRQGTGNTIYF. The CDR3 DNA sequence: TGCGCCAGCAGTGGATTAAGACAGGGCACTGGAAACACCATATATTTC.

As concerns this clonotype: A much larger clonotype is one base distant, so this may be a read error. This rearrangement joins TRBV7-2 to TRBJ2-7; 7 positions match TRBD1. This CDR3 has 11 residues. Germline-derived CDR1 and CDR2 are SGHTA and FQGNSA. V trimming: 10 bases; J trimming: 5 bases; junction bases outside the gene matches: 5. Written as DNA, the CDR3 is TGTGCCATCAGGGGGTTCCACGAGCAGTACTTC. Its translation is CAIRGFHEQYF.

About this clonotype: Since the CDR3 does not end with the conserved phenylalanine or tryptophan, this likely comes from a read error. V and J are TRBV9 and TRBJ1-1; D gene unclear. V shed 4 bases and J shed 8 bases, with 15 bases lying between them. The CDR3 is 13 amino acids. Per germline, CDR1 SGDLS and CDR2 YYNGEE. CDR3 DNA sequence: TGTGCCAGCAGCCTATCTGGGGTGGAGGAAGCTTTCCTT. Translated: CASSLSGVEEAFL.

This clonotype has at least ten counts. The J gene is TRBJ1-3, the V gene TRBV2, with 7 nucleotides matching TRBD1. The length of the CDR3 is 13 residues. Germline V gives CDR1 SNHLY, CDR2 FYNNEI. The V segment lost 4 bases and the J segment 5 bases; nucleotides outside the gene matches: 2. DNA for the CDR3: TGTGCCAGCAGTGCGGGACAGCGAAACACCATATATTTT. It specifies CASSAGQRNTIYF.

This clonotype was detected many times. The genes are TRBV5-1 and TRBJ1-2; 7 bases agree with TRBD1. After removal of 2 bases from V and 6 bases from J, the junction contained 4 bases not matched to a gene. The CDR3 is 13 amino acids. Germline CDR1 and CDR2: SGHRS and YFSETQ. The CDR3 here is CASSFGTEDGYTF. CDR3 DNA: TGCGCCAGCAGCTTCGGGACAGAAGATGGCTACACCTTC.

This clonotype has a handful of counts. CDR3 sequence (DNA): TGCGCCAGCAGCCCCTCTGCAGCTCGCTCCACTGAAGCTTTCTTT. Its translation: CASSPSAARSTEAFF. The gene calls are TRBV4-1 and TRBJ1-1; D is ambiguous. Germline values: CDR1 MGHRA, CDR2 YSYEKL. The CDR3 extends over 15 amino acids. V was trimmed by 4 bases and J by 4 bases, leaving 16 bases between them.

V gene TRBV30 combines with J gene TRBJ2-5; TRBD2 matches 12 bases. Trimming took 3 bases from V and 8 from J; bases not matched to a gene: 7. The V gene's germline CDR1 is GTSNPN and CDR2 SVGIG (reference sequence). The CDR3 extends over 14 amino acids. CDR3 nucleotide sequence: TGTGCCTGGAGCGGGACTAGCGGGCGGGGTACCCAGTACTTC. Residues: CAWSGTSGRGTQYF.

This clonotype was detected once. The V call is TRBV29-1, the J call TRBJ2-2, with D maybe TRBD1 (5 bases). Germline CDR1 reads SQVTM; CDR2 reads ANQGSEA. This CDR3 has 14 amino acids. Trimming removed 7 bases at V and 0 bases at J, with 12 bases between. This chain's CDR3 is CSERKGPNTGELFF. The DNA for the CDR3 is TGCAGCGAAAGGAAGGGGCCGAACACCGGGGAGCTGTTTTTT.

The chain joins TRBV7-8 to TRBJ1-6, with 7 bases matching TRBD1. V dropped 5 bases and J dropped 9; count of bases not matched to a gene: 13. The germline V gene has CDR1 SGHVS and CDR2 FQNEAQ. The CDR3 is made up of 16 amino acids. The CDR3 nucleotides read TGTGCCAGCAGCCTCACCCCCGGGACAGTGAGTTCACCCCTCCACTTT. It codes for CASSLTPGTVSSPLHF.

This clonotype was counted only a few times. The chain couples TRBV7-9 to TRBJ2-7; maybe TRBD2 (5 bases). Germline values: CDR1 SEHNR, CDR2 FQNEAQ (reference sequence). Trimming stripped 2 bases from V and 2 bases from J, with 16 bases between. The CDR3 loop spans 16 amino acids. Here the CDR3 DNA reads TGTGCCAGCAGCTTACGGAGGCAAGCGGAGCCCTACGAGCAGTACTTC. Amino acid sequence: CASSLRRQAEPYEQYF.

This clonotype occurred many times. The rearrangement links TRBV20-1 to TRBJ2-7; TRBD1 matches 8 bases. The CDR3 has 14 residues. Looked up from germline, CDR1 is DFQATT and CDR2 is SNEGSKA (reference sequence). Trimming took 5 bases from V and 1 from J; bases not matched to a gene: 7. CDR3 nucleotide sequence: TGCAGTGCTCCCTACTGGGACAGGTCCTACGAGCAGTACTTC. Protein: CSAPYWDRSYEQYF.

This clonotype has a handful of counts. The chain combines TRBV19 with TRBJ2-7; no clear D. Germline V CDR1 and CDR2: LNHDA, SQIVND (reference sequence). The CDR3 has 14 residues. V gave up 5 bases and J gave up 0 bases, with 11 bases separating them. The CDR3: CASSESAFSYEQYF. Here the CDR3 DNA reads TGTGCCAGTAGTGAGAGCGCTTTCTCCTACGAGCAGTACTTC.

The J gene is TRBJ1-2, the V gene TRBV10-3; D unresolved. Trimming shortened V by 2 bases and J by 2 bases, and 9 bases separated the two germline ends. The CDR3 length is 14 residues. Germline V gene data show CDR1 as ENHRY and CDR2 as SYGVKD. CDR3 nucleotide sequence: TGTGCCATCAGTGAGCCGGGCGCAAACTATGGCTACACCTTC. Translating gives CAISEPGANYGYTF.

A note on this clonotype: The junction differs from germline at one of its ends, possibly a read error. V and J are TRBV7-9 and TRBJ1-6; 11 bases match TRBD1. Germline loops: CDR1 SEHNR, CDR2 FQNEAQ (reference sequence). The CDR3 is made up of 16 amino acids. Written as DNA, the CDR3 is TGTGCCAGCAGCTCGATAGGGAGGACAGGGGGCTCACCCCTCCACTTC. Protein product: CASSSIGRTGGSPLHF.

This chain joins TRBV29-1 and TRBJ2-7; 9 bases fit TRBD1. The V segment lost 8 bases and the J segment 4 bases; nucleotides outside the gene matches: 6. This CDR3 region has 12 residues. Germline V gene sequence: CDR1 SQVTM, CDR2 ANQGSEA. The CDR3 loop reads CSSGDRAYEQYF. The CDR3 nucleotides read TGCAGCAGTGGGGACAGGGCTTACGAGCAGTACTTC.

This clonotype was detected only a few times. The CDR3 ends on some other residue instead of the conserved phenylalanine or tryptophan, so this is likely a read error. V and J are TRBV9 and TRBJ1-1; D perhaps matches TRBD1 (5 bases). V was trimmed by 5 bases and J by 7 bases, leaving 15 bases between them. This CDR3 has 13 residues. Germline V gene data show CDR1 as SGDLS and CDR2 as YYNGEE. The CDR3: CASSLGTGGEAFL. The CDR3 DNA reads TGTGCCAGCAGTTTAGGAACAGGTGGTGAAGCTTTCTTA.

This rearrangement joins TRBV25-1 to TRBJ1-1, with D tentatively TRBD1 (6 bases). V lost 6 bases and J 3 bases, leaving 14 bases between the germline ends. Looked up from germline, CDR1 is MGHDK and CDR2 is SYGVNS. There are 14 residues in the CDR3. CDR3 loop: CASSHWDTYTEAFF. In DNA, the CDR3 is TGTGCCAGCAGCCACTGGGACACTTACACTGAAGCTTTCTTT.

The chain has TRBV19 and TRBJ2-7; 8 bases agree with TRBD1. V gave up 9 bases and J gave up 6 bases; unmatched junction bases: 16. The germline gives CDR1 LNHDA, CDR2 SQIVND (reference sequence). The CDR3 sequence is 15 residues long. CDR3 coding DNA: TGTGCCAGCAGCTTATCCCAGGGGGCGGGGATCGAGCAGTACTTC. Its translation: CASSLSQGAGIEQYF.

CDR3 loop: CASSVAEGGTEAFF. In nucleotides, the CDR3 is TGTGCCAGCAGCGTAGCTGAGGGGGGCACTGAAGCTTTCTTT. The gene calls are TRBV9 and TRBJ1-1; maybe TRBD1 (6 bases). Per the germline V gene, CDR1 is SGDLS and CDR2 is YYNGEE. Trimming removed 0 bases from V and 4 bases from J, with 10 bases in between. The CDR3 sequence is 14 residues long.

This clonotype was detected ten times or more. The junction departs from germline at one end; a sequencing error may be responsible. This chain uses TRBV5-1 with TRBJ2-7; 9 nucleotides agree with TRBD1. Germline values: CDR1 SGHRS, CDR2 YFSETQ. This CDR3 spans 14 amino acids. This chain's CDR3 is CASSPDRGTYEQYF. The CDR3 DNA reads TGTGCCAGCAGCCCCGACAGGGGGACCTACGAGCAGTACTTC.

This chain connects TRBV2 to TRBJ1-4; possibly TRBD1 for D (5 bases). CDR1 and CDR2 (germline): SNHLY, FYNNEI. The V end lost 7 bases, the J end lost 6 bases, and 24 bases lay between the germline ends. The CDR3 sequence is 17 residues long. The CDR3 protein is CASTGGVGGGADEKLFF. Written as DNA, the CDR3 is TGTGCCAGCACCGGGGGGGTGGGCGGCGGAGCGGATGAAAAACTGTTTTTT. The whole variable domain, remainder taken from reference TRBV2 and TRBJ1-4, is EPEVTQTPSHQVTQMGQEVILRCVPISNHLYFYWYRQILGQKVEFLVSFYNNEISEKSEIFDDQFSVERPDGSNFTLKIRSTKLEDSAMYFCASTGGVGGGADEKLFFGSGTQLSVL.

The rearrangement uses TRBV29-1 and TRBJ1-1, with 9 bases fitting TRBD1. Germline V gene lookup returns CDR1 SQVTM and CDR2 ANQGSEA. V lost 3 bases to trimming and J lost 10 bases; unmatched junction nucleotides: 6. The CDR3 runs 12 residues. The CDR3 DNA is TGCAGCGTTGAGGACAGGGGCTATGGAGCTTTCTTT. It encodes CSVEDRGYGAFF.

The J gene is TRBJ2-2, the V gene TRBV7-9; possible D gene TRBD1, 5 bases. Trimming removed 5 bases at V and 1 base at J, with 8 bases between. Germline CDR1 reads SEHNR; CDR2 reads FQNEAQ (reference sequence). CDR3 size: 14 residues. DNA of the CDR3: TGTGCCAGCAGCAGACAGCGGAACACCGGGGAGCTGTTTTTT. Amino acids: CASSRQRNTGELFF.